This TCR beta chain was identified in a study of blood T cell repertoires in COVID-19. Across the whole study: Researchers got acute and convalescent COVID-19 samples from the United States, Italy and Spain. T cells, B-cell-depleted T cells, or PBMCs supplied cDNA or gDNA.

The count of this clone is one. The CDR3 length is 11 residues. Germline values: CDR1 SGHTA, CDR2 FQGNSA. V lost 2 bases to trimming and J lost 6 bases, with 4 bases between them. As originally analysed: Estimated nucleated cell counts came from reference gene primer amplification. The assay was immunoSEQ multiplex PCR, and TCRdb's table has in-frame clones only and misses some. D and trimming were read from the DNA, whereas the V and J calls and clone size are those reported in that table. The sample contains fewer than 200,000 clones, 88% of which appear only once. The genes are TRBV7-2 and TRBJ1-2; D uncertain. The sequencing input was peripheral blood. The TCR sequence derives from a man aged 50-60 years who had recovered from COVID-19. CDR3 loop: CASSLQNGYTF. The CDR3 DNA sequence: TGTGCCAGCAGCTTACAGAATGGCTACACCTTC.